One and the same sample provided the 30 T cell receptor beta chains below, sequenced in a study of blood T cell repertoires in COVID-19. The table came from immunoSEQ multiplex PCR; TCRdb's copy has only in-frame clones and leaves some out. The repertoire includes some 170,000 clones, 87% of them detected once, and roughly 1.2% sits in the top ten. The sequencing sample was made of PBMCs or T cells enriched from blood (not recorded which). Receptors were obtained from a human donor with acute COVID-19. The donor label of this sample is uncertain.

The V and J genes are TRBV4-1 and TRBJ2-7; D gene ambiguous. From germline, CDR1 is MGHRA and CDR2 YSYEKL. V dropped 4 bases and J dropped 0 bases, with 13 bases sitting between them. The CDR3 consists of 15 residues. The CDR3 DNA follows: TGCGCCAGCAGCCGAGCAGACCGGAGCTCCTACGAGCAGTACTTC. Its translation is CASSRADRSSYEQYF.

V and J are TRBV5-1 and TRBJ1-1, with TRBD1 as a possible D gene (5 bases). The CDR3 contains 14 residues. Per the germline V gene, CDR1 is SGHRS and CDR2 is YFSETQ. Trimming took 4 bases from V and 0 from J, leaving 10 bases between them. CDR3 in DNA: TGCGCCAGCAGCGAGGACACAATGAACACTGAAGCTTTCTTT. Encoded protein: CASSEDTMNTEAFF. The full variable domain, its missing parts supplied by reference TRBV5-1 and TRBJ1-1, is KAGVTQTPRYLIKTRGQQVTLSCSPISGHRSVSWYQQTPGQGLQFLFEYFSETQRNKGNFPGRFSGRQFSNSRSEMNVSTLELGDSALYLCASSEDTMNTEAFFGQGTRLTVV.

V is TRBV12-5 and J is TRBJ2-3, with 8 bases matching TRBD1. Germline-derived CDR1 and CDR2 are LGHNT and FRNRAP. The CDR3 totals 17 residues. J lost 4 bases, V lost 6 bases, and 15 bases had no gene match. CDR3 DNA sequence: TGTGCTAGTGGCGCGCCCGCCGGGACAGGCCCGCCAGATACGCAGTATTTT. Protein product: CASGAPAGTGPPDTQYF.

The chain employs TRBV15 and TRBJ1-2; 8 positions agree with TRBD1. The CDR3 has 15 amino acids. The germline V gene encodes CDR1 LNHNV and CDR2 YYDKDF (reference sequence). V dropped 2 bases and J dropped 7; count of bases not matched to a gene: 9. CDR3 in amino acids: CATSRSVTGAGGYTF. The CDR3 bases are TGTGCCACCAGCAGATCCGTGACAGGGGCTGGTGGCTACACCTTC.

The CDR3 nucleotides are TGTGCCAGTAGCGTGACGGCAAAGGGGGCCTACAATGAGCAGTTCTTC. Its protein is CASSVTAKGAYNEQFF. The chain has TRBV19 and TRBJ2-1; the D gene is possibly TRBD1 (6 bases). From germline, CDR1 is LNHDA and CDR2 SQIVND (reference sequence). The CDR3 has 16 residues. V was trimmed by 6 bases and J by 2 bases, leaving 17 bases between them.

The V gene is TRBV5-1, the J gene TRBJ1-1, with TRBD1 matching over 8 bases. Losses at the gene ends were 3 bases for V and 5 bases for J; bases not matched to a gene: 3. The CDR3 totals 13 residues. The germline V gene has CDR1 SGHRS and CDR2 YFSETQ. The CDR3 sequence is CASSWTGRTEAFF. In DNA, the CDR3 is TGCGCCAGCAGCTGGACAGGGAGAACTGAAGCTTTCTTT.

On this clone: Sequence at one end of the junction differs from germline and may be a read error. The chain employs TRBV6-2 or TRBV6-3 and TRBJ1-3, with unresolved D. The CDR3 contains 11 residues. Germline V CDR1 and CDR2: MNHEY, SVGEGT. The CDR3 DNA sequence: TGTGCCAGCAGTTACCCCGACCCCGGGATGTTT. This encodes CASSYPDPGMF.

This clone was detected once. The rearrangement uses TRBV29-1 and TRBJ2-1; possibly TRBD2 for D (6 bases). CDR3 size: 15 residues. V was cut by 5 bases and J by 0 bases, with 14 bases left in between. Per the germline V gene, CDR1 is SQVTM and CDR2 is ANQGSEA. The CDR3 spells CSVIGTESSYNEQFF. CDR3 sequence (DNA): TGCAGCGTTATCGGGACTGAGAGCTCCTACAATGAGCAGTTCTTC.

The CDR3 nucleotides read TGCGCCAGCAGCCATTCCGCCGGACAGGGGAAGGACGAGCAGTACTTC. Translating gives CASSHSAGQGKDEQYF. The chain joins TRBV4-1 to TRBJ2-7; the match to TRBD1 covers 9 bases. The CDR3 has 16 residues. Germline-derived CDR1 and CDR2 are MGHRA and YSYEKL. Unmatched junction bases numbered 11, after V lost 3 bases and J lost 5 bases.

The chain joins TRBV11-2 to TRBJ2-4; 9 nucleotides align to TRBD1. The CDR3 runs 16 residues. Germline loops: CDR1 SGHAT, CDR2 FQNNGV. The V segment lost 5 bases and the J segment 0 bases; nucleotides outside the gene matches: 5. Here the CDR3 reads CASSHSTGGAKNIQYF. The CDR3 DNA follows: TGTGCCAGCAGCCATTCGACAGGGGGAGCCAAAAACATTCAGTACTTC.

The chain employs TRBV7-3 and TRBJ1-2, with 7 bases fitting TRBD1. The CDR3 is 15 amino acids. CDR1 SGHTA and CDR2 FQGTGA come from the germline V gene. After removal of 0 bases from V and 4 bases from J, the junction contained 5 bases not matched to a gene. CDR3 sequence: CASSLTPGGIYGYTF. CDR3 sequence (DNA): TGTGCCAGCAGCTTAACTCCAGGGGGAATCTATGGCTACACCTTC.

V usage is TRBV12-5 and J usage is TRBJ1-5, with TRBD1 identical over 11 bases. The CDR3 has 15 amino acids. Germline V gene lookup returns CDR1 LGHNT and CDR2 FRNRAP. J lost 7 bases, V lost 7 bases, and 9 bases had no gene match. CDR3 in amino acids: CASALDRGRSQPQHF. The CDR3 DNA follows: TGTGCTAGTGCCCTGGACAGGGGGCGCAGCCAGCCCCAGCATTTT.

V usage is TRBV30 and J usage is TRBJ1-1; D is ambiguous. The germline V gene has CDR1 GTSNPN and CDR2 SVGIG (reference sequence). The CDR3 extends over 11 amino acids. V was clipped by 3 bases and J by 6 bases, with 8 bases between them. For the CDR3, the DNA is TGTGCCTGGAGGATCGGTGCTGAAGCTTTCTTT. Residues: CAWRIGAEAFF.

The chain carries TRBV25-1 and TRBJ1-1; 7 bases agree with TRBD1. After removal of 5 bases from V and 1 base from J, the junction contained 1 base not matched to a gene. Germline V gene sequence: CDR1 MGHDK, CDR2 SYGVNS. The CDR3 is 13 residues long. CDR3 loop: CASSRQGNTEAFF. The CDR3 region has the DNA TGTGCCAGCAGTCGACAGGGGAACACTGAAGCTTTCTTT.

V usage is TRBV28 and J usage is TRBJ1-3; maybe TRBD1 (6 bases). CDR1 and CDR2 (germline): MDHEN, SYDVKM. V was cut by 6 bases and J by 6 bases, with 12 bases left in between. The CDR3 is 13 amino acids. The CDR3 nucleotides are TGTGCCAGCAGACAGGGTCTGGCAAACACCATATATTTT. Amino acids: CASRQGLANTIYF.

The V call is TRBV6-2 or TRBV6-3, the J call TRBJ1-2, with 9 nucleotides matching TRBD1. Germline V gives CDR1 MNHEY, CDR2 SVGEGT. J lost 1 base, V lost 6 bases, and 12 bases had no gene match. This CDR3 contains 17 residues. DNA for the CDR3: TGTGCCAGCAGCTCCCGGACAGGGGCCTCCTTTAACTATGGCTACACCTTC. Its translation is CASSSRTGASFNYGYTF.

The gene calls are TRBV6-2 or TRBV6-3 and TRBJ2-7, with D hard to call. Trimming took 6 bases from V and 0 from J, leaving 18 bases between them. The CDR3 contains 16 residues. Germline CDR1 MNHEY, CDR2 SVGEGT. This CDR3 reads CASSPYLRASSYEQYF. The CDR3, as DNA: TGTGCCAGCAGCCCCTACCTCCGAGCTAGCTCCTACGAGCAGTACTTC.

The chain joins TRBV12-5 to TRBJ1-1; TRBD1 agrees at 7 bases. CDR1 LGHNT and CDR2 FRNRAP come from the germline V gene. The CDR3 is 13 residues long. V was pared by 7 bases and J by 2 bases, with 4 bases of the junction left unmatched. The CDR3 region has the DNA TGTGCTAGTGCCAGGGACAGAAACACTGAAGCTTTCTTT. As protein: CASARDRNTEAFF.

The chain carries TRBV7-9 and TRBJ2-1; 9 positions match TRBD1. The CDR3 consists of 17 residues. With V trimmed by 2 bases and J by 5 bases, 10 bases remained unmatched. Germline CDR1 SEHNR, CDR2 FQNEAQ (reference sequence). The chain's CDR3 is CASSLRRGQGRNNEQFF. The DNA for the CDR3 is TGTGCCAGCAGCTTAAGACGGGGACAGGGTAGGAACAATGAGCAGTTCTTC.

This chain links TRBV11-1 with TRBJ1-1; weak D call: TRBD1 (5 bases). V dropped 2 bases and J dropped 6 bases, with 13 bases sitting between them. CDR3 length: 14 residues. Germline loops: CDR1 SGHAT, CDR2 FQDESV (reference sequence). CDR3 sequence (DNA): TGTGCCAGCAGCTTAAAGGGAGGGGTGGCTGAAGCTTTCTTT. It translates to CASSLKGGVAEAFF.

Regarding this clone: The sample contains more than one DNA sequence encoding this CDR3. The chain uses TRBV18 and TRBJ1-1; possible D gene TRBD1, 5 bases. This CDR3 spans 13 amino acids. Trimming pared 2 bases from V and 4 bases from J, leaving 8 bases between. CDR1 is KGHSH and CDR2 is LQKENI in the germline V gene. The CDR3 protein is CASSPSQGTEAFF. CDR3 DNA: TGTGCCAGCTCACCATCTCAGGGCACTGAAGCTTTCTTT.

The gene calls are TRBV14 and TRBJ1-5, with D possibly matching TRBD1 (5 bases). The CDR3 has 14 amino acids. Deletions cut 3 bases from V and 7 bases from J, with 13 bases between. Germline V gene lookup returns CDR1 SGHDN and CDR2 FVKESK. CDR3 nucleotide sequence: TGTGCCAGCAGCCACACAGGTCGGGGGCAGCCCCAGCATTTT. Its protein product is CASSHTGRGQPQHF.

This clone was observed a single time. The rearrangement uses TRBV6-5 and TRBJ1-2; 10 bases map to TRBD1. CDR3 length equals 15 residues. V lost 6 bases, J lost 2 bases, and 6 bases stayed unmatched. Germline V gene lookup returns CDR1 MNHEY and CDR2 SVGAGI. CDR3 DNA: TGTGCCAGCAGCATGACAGGGGGCATAAACTATGGCTACACCTTC. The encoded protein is CASSMTGGINYGYTF.

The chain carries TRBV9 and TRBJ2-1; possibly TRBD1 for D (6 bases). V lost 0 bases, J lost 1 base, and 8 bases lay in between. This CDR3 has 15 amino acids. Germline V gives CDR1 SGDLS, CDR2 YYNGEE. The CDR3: CASSVGQGSYNEQFF. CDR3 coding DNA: TGTGCCAGCAGCGTAGGTCAGGGGTCCTACAATGAGCAGTTCTTC.

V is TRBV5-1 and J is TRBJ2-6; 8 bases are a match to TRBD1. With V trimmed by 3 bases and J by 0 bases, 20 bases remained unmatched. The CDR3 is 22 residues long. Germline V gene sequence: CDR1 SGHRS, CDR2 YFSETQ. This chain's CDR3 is CASSSDLSFWDRFPSGANVLTF. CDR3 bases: TGCGCCAGCAGCTCGGATCTGAGTTTCTGGGACAGGTTTCCCTCTGGGGCCAACGTCCTGACTTTC.

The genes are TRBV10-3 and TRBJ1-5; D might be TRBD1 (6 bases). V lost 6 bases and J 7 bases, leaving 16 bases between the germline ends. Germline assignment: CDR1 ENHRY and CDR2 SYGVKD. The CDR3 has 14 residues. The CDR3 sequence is CAISEQGTGQPQHF. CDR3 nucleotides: TGTGCCATCAGCGAACAGGGCACTGGGCAGCCCCAGCATTTT.

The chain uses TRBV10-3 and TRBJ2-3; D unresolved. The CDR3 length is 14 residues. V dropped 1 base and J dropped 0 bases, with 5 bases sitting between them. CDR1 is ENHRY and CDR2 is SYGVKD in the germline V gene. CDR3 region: CAISEYGSTDTQYF. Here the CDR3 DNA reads TGTGCCATCAGTGAGTACGGTAGCACAGATACGCAGTATTTT.

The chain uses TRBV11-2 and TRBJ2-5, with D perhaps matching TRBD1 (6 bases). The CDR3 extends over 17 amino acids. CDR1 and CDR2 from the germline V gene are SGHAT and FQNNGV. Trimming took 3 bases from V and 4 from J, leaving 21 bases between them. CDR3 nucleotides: TGTGCCAGCAGCTTGGGTCAGGGGCAGTACCACGGAGAGACCCAGTACTTC. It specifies CASSLGQGQYHGETQYF.

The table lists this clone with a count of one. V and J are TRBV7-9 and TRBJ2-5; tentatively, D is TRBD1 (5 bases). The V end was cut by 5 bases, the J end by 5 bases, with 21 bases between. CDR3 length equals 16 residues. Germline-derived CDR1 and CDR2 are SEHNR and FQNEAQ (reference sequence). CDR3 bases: TGTGCCAGCAGCCCCCCCCCGGGCATGGGGCGGGAGACCCAGTACTTC. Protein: CASSPPPGMGRETQYF. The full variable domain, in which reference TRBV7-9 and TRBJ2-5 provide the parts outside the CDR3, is DTGVSQNPRHKITKRGQNVTFRCDPISEHNRLYWYRQTLGQGPEFLTYFQNEAQLEKSRLLSDRFSAERPKGSFSTLEIQRTEQGDSAMYLCASSPPPGMGRETQYFGPGTRLLVL.

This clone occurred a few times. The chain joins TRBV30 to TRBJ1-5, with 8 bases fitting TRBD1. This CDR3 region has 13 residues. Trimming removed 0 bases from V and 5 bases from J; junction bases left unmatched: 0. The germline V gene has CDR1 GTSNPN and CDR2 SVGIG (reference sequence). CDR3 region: CAWSVQGDQPQHF. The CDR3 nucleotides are TGTGCCTGGAGTGTACAGGGGGATCAGCCCCAGCATTTT. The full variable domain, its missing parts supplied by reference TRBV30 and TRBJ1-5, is SQTIHQWPATLVQPVGSPLSLECTVEGTSNPNLYWYRQAAGRGLQLLFYSVGIGQISSEVPQNLSASRPQDRQFILSSKKLLLSDSGFYLCAWSVQGDQPQHFGDGTRLSIL.